This T cell receptor (beta chain) was observed in a study of identical twins. Study outcomes and limitations: Compared with unrelated sharing, twin-shared out-of-frame alpha sequences had more low-probability sequences. Out-of-frame TCR alpha sharing observed in monozygotic twins exceeded model estimates.

The CDR3 is made up of 14 amino acids. Germline CDR1 is SGHRS and CDR2 is YFSETQ. V lost 0 bases, J lost 6 bases, and 4 bases stayed unmatched. Template switching introduced a universal primer site, and the cDNA bore unique molecular identifiers. MiXCR, run by TCRdb on the 5' RACE reads, gives a single entry per CDR3 protein. Of 1.5 million to 2 million distinct CDR3 sequences in the sample, under 35% were seen once. A note on this clonotype: The antigen remains undetermined.

This TCR was sampled from a newborn girl in good health. The V gene is TRBV5-1, the J gene TRBJ1-1; 8 nucleotides line up with TRBD1. Material for sequencing was cord blood. CDR3 amino acids: CASSLAGGKAEAFF. The CDR3 DNA is TGCGCCAGCAGCTTGGCAGGGGGCAAAGCTGAAGCTTTCTTT.